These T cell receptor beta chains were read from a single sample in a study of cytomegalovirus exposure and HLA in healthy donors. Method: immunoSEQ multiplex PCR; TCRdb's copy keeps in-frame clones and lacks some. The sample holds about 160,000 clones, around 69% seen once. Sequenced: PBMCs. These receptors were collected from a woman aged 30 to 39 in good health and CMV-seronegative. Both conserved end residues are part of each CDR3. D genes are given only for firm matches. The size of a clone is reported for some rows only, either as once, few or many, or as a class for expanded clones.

CDR3 DNA: TGTGCCAGCAGTTTATATAGGCGGGGGGCGGACACCGGGGAGCTGTTTTTT
CDR3 protein: CASSLYRRGADTGELFF
V gene: TRBV28
clone size: .
J gene: TRBJ2-2
D gene: TRBD2

CDR3 DNA: TGTGCCAGCAGCGTGACACCCAACACTGAAGCTTTCTTT
CDR3 protein: CASSVTPNTEAFF
V gene: TRBV9
clone size: .
J gene: TRBJ1-1
D gene: .

CDR3 DNA: TGTGCCAGCAGTCCGGCCCAGGGTCATTCACCCCTCCACTTT
CDR3 protein: CASSPAQGHSPLHF
V gene: TRBV28
clone size: few
J gene: TRBJ1-6
D gene: .

CDR3 DNA: TGTGCCACCAGCAGAGGGTCTAGCGGGAGCCCAGATACGCAGTATTTT
CDR3 protein: CATSRGSSGSPDTQYF
V gene: TRBV15
clone size: .
J gene: TRBJ2-3
D gene: TRBD2

CDR3 DNA: TGTGCCAGCAGTAGGGGGACCCCGAACACCGGGGAGCTGTTTTTT
CDR3 protein: CASSRGTPNTGELFF
V gene: TRBV2
clone size: few
J gene: TRBJ2-2
D gene: .

CDR3 DNA: TGTGCCAGGAAATGGACAGGGCATCAGCCCCAGCATTTT
CDR3 protein: CARKWTGHQPQHF
V gene: TRBV9
clone size: .
J gene: TRBJ1-5
D gene: TRBD1

CDR3 DNA: TGCAGTGCCCTTAACAGTAATGAAGCTTTCTTT
CDR3 protein: CSALNSNEAFF
V gene: TRBV20-1
clone size: once
J gene: TRBJ1-1
D gene: .

CDR3 DNA: TGTGCCAGCAGCCCAACGATAGCGGGGGGGTTCCCCTACGAGCAGTACTTC
CDR3 protein: CASSPTIAGGFPYEQYF
V gene: TRBV7-8
clone size: .
J gene: TRBJ2-7
D gene: TRBD2

CDR3 DNA: TGTGCCAGCAGCTCAGGACTAGTTGTTGAGCAGTTCTTC
CDR3 protein: CASSSGLVVEQFF
V gene: TRBV13
clone size: .
J gene: TRBJ2-1
D gene: TRBD2

CDR3 DNA: TGTGCCAGCAGCTTGAGTGGGCCCAATCAGCCCCAGCATTTT
CDR3 protein: CASSLSGPNQPQHF
V gene: TRBV5-6
clone size: many
J gene: TRBJ1-5
D gene: .

CDR3 DNA: TGCGCCAGCAGCCTGGGGGCAGATTGCACAGGACGCTACGAGCAGTACTTC
CDR3 protein: CASSLGADCTGRYEQYF
V gene: TRBV23-1
clone size: .
J gene: TRBJ2-7
D gene: .

CDR3 DNA: TGTGCCAGCAGCCGCCGCAGGGGGCAGGATACGCAGTATTTT
CDR3 protein: CASSRRRGQDTQYF
V gene: TRBV6-5
clone size: .
J gene: TRBJ2-3
D gene: TRBD1

CDR3 DNA: TGTGCCAGCAGCCCCTCGGCAGACACCTACGAGCAGTACTTC
CDR3 protein: CASSPSADTYEQYF
V gene: TRBV27
clone size: .
J gene: TRBJ2-7
D gene: .

CDR3 DNA: TGTGCCAGCAGCTTAGTCTTGGGACTAGCGATTGATGAGCAGTTCTTC
CDR3 protein: CASSLVLGLAIDEQFF
V gene: TRBV7-8
clone size: once
J gene: TRBJ2-1
D gene: TRBD2

CDR3 DNA: TGTGCCAGCAGTCCCCGAGGAGGGGGCACTGGCTACACCTTC
CDR3 protein: CASSPRGGGTGYTF
V gene: TRBV2
clone size: .
J gene: TRBJ1-2
D gene: TRBD1

CDR3 DNA: TGTGCCAGCAGCCGTCCGGGGACTGGGGCCAACGTCCTGACTTTC
CDR3 protein: CASSRPGTGANVLTF
V gene: TRBV9
clone size: .
J gene: TRBJ2-6
D gene: .

CDR3 DNA: TGTGCCAGTAGTATTGGCGGACAGAATGAAAAACTGTTTTTT
CDR3 protein: CASSIGGQNEKLFF
V gene: TRBV19
clone size: .
J gene: TRBJ1-4
D gene: .

CDR3 DNA: TGCAGCATCCGGGGGGGCCCCTACGAGCAGTACTTC
CDR3 protein: CSIRGGPYEQYF
V gene: TRBV29-1
clone size: .
J gene: TRBJ2-7
D gene: TRBD2

CDR3 DNA: TGTGCCAGCAGGGGGACAGGGGGCTTAGTCTATGGCTACACCTTC
CDR3 protein: CASRGTGGLVYGYTF
V gene: TRBV27
clone size: once
J gene: TRBJ1-2
D gene: TRBD1

CDR3 DNA: TGTGCCAGCAGCCAAGATAACTTCTCCTACAATGAGCAGTTCTTC
CDR3 protein: CASSQDNFSYNEQFF
V gene: TRBV4-2
clone size: .
J gene: TRBJ2-1
D gene: .

CDR3 DNA: TGTGCCAGCAGTTACTCGGCGGGGACGGGAGAAGCTTTCTTT
CDR3 protein: CASSYSAGTGEAFF
V gene: TRBV6-5
clone size: .
J gene: TRBJ1-1
D gene: .

CDR3 DNA: TGCGCCAGCAGCTTACTAGCGGGAGAGGGGGAGCAGTACTTC
CDR3 protein: CASSLLAGEGEQYF
V gene: TRBV5-1
clone size: .
J gene: TRBJ2-7
D gene: TRBD2

CDR3 DNA: TGTGCCAGCAGCCCACAGGGGGCGGGGGGGGCCAACGTCCTGACTTTC
CDR3 protein: CASSPQGAGGANVLTF
V gene: TRBV5-4
clone size: few
J gene: TRBJ2-6
D gene: TRBD1